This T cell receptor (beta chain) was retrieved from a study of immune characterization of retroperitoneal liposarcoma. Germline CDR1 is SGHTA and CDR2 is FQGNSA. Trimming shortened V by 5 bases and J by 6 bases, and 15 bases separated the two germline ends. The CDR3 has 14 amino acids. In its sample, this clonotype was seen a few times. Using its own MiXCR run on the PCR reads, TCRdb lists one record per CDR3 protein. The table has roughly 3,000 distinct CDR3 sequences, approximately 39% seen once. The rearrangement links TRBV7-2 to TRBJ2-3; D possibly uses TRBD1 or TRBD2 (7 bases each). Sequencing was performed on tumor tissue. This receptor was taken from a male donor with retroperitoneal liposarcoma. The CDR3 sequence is CASSPQGGDDTQYF. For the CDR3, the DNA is TGTGCCAGCAGCCCCCAGGGGGGGGATGATACGCAGTATTTT.